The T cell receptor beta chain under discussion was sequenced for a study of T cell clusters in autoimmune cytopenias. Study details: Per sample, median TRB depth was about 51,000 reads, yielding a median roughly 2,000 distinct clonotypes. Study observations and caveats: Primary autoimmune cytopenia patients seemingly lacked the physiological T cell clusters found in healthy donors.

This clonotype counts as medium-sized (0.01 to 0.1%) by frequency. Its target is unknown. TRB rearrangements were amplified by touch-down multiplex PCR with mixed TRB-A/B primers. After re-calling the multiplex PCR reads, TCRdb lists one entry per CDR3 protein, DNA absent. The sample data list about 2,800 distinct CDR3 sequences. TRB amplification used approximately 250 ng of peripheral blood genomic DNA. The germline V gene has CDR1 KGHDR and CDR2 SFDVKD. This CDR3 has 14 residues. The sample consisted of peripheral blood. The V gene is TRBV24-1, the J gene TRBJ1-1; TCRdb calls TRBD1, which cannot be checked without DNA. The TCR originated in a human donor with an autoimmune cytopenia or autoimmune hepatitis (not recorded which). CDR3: CATRTGTLNTEAFF.